This entry is about one T cell receptor (beta chain). Unique molecular identifiers were incorporated into the prepared TCRbeta library. TCRdb itself ran the PCR reads through MiXCR, one entry per CDR3 protein. The sample consists of around 490,000 distinct CDR3 sequences, 9.5% to 12% of them appearing once. Germline V gives CDR1 MNHNY, CDR2 SVGAGI (reference sequence). The CDR3 has 13 residues. The trim removed 4 bases at V and 12 bases at J, leaving 7 bases unmatched. This sample is drawn from a study of T-cell reconstitution after alpha-beta-depleted transplantation in children. The sequencing here drew on PBMCs, mostly from graft donor cells, taken 180 days after TCRalphabeta/CD19-depleted stem cell transplant. The chain is built from TRBV6-6 and TRBJ2-1, with 9 positions matching TRBD2. This sequence originates from a female patient between 2 and 15 years old who had a stem cell transplant for aplastic anemia, so the T cells may come from the graft donor. The chain's CDR3 is CASSSRTSEPQFF. CDR3 DNA sequence: TGTGCCAGCAGTTCACGGACTAGCGAACCGCAGTTCTTC.